These 23 T cell receptor beta chains originate from one sample sequenced in a study of T-cell memory formation after mild COVID-19. TCRdb re-derived calls from the 5' RACE reads in MiXCR, one entry per CDR3 protein. In the table there are about 210,000 distinct CDR3 sequences, 27% of which are singletons. Sequencing was carried out using PBMCs or a T cell subset sorted from them (not recorded which). The receptors here all came from an adult woman who had mild COVID-19 (a few samples of this study predate the infection). Cell type and time point are not known.

J is TRBJ1-6 and V is TRBV5-1, with D perhaps matching TRBD1 (5 bases). Trimming shortened V by 1 base and J by 5 bases, and 19 bases separated the two germline ends. Germline loops: CDR1 SGHRS, CDR2 YFSETQ. CDR3 length: 18 residues. Written as DNA, the CDR3 is TGCGCCAGCAGCTTGCGCCCTCCCCGGGACTCGAATAATTCACCCCTCCACTTT. Protein: CASSLRPPRDSNNSPLHF. The variable domain in full, completed from reference TRBV5-1 and TRBJ1-6, reads KAGVTQTPRYLIKTRGQQVTLSCSPISGHRSVSWYQQTPGQGLQFLFEYFSETQRNKGNFPGRFSGRQFSNSRSEMNVSTLELGDSALYLCASSLRPPRDSNNSPLHFGNGTRLTVT.

This clonotype occurred a few times. The CDR3 nucleotides read TGTGCCAGCAGCCGACGGGGAGAGGGGAGCACTGAAGCTTTCTTT. Its protein is CASSRRGEGSTEAFF. V is TRBV3-1 and J is TRBJ1-1; perhaps TRBD1 as D (5 bases). Trimming pared 4 bases from V and 4 bases from J, leaving 16 bases between. The CDR3 length is 15 residues. Germline V CDR1 and CDR2: LGHDT, YNNKEL (reference sequence).

The chain recombines TRBV7-8 with TRBJ1-1; D is unresolved. Trimming removed 5 bases from V and 1 base from J, with 8 bases in between. The CDR3 spans 13 residues. Germline V CDR1 and CDR2: SGHVS, FQNEAQ. The CDR3 spells CASSPPGNTEAFF. The CDR3 DNA sequence: TGTGCCAGCAGCCCTCCGGGGAACACTGAAGCTTTCTTT.

This clonotype was recorded a few times. The chain uses TRBV18 and TRBJ2-1; TRBD2 aligns across 10 bases. V lost 1 base and J lost 5; bases outside the gene matches: 2. The CDR3 runs 15 residues. Germline-derived CDR1 and CDR2 are KGHSH and LQKENI. CDR3 DNA: TGTGCCAGCTCACCACGGCTAGCGGGGGACAATGAGCAGTTCTTC. Its translation is CASSPRLAGDNEQFF.

This clonotype came up a few times. The chain employs TRBV5-1 and TRBJ2-5; D may be TRBD1 or TRBD2 (5 bases each). The CDR3 consists of 12 residues. Germline lookup yields CDR1 SGHRS and CDR2 YFSETQ. The ends were cut back, 4 bases at V and 7 bases at J, with 11 bases in the middle. The CDR3 protein is CASSISRGTQYF. The CDR3, as DNA: TGCGCCAGCAGCATCTCGAGGGGGACCCAGTACTTC.

This clonotype has just one count. V usage is TRBV5-6 and J usage is TRBJ2-7, with a weak D call TRBD2 (5 bases). This CDR3 spans 13 amino acids. The V and J ends lost 4 bases and 1 base respectively, with 9 bases between them. Germline CDR1 reads SGHDT; CDR2 reads YYEEEE. The CDR3 region is CASSIRDSYEQYF. The CDR3 DNA sequence: TGTGCCAGCAGCATCCGGGATTCCTACGAGCAGTACTTC.

In this sample, this clonotype turned up a few times. The chain has TRBV4-2 and TRBJ2-1, with D possibly being TRBD1 (6 bases). The V and J ends lost 4 bases and 4 bases respectively, with 14 bases between them. Germline V gene lookup returns CDR1 LGHNA and CDR2 YNFKEQ. The CDR3 consists of 15 residues. In nucleotides, the CDR3 is TGTGCCAGCAGCCCAGATGTTGGACAGTACAATGAGCAGTTCTTC. Its translation: CASSPDVGQYNEQFF.

This clonotype was seen more than once but under ten times. V and J are TRBV12-3 or TRBV12-4 and TRBJ2-2; TRBD1 agrees at 8 bases. V was clipped by 7 bases and J by 6 bases; unmatched bases: 10. The CDR3 length is 15 residues. The DNA of the CDR3 is TGTGCCAGCACCCCCCTGGACAGGGATGCCGGGGAGCTGTTTTTT. It encodes CASTPLDRDAGELFF.

This clonotype has only a few counts. V usage is TRBV7-2 and J usage is TRBJ2-5, with 9 bases aligning to TRBD2. V dropped 0 bases and J dropped 4; count of bases not matched to a gene: 3. Germline lookup yields CDR1 SGHTA and CDR2 FQGNSA. The CDR3 extends over 15 amino acids. CDR3 amino acids: CASSLASGRRETQYF. CDR3 nucleotide sequence: TGTGCCAGCAGCTTAGCTAGCGGGAGAAGAGAGACCCAGTACTTC. Full variable domain (remainder filled in from reference TRBV7-2 and TRBJ2-5): GAGVSQSPSNKVTEKGKDVELRCDPISGHTALYWYRQSLGQGLEFLIYFQGNSAPDKSGLPSDRFSAERTGGSVSTLTIQRTQQEDSAVYLCASSLASGRRETQYFGPGTRLLVL.

This clonotype was found a few times. This chain connects TRBV9 to TRBJ1-1; TRBD1 matches at 9 bases. Germline CDR1 SGDLS, CDR2 YYNGEE. The CDR3 runs 15 residues. With V trimmed by 3 bases and J by 0 bases, 3 bases remained unmatched. Here the CDR3 DNA reads TGTGCCAGCAGCGATAGGACAGGGGTGAACACTGAAGCTTTCTTT. It codes for CASSDRTGVNTEAFF.

The chain couples TRBV12-3 or TRBV12-4 to TRBJ1-5, with 8 bases that match TRBD1. The CDR3 spans 18 residues. V shed 3 bases and J 11 bases; nucleotides not matched to a gene: 21. CDR3 loop: CASSFTGRGLRMVGSQHF. The CDR3, as DNA: TGTGCCAGCAGTTTTACGGGCAGGGGGCTCCGGATGGTAGGGTCCCAGCATTTT.

There are a few counts of this clonotype. This sequence joins TRBV7-9 and TRBJ2-7; 7 nucleotides align to TRBD2. V was clipped by 3 bases and J by 6 bases; unmatched bases: 5. CDR1 is SEHNR and CDR2 is FQNEAQ in the germline V gene (reference sequence). CDR3 length equals 13 residues. For the CDR3, the DNA is TGTGCCAGCAGCTTCACCGGCGGGGGCGAGCAGTACTTC. Its protein is CASSFTGGGEQYF.

The chain links TRBV11-3 to TRBJ2-3; the match to TRBD2 covers 15 bases. Germline V lookup: CDR1 SGHNT, CDR2 YENEEA. Unmatched junction bases numbered 4, after V lost 4 bases and J lost 8 bases. CDR3 length: 15 amino acids. The CDR3 coding sequence is TGTGCCAGCAGCTCCCGGACTAGCGGGAGGGGTACGCAGTATTTT. Its protein product is CASSSRTSGRGTQYF.

V and J are TRBV29-1 and TRBJ2-3; D is possibly TRBD1 or TRBD2 (5 bases each). The CDR3 covers 12 residues. V dropped 8 bases and J dropped 6 bases, with 15 bases sitting between them. CDR1 and CDR2 (germline): SQVTM, ANQGSEA. The CDR3 DNA reads as TGCAGCTTCAAACAGGAGGCCGATACGCAGTATTTT. This codes for CSFKQEADTQYF.

This clonotype was recorded a few times. The rearrangement links TRBV9 to TRBJ1-6; TRBD1 agrees at 7 bases. CDR1 SGDLS and CDR2 YYNGEE come from the germline V gene. The CDR3 sequence is 15 residues long. V was pared by 4 bases and J by 5 bases, with 6 bases of the junction left unmatched. The CDR3 region has the DNA TGTGCCAGCAGCATCCGGGACAGTAATAATTCACCCCTCCACTTT. Translating gives CASSIRDSNNSPLHF.

This clonotype was detected a few times. The chain recombines TRBV6-5 with TRBJ2-5; 8 nucleotides agree with TRBD1. This CDR3 has 16 amino acids. The germline gives CDR1 MNHEY, CDR2 SVGAGI. The J segment lost 4 bases and the V segment lost 5 bases, leaving 12 bases of the junction unmatched. The CDR3 here is CASSTNNRGIGETQYF. The CDR3 bases are TGTGCCAGCAGTACCAATAACAGGGGGATTGGAGAGACCCAGTACTTC.

The rearrangement links TRBV29-1 to TRBJ2-1; 7 bases map to TRBD2. Germline values: CDR1 SQVTM, CDR2 ANQGSEA. With 2 bases clipped from V and 0 bases from J, the junction kept 7 bases outside the gene matches. This CDR3 comprises 16 residues. The chain's CDR3 is CSVERSGASSYNEQFF. DNA of the CDR3: TGCAGCGTTGAAAGGAGCGGGGCTAGCTCCTACAATGAGCAGTTCTTC.

This clonotype was detected only a few times. The J gene is TRBJ2-1, the V gene TRBV11-3; 9 nucleotides match TRBD2. Trimming at V came to 6 bases and at J to 1 base, leaving 7 bases not matched to a gene. This CDR3 has 16 residues. Germline-derived CDR1 and CDR2 are SGHNT and YENEEA. The CDR3 DNA sequence: TGTGCCAGCAGAAGGGGGCTAGCGGGGTCCTACAATGAGCAGTTCTTC. It yields the protein CASRRGLAGSYNEQFF.

The chain employs TRBV19 and TRBJ2-2, with TRBD2 as a possible D gene (7 bases). V dropped 5 bases and J dropped 5 bases, with 21 bases sitting between them. CDR3 size: 17 residues. CDR1 and CDR2 from the germline V gene are LNHDA and SQIVND (reference sequence). CDR3 nucleotides: TGTGCCAGTAGTCTGCGGCGGGGGCGGGACGAAACCGGGGAGCTGTTTTTT. Its translation: CASSLRRGRDETGELFF.

The DNA of the CDR3 is TGCGCCAGCAGCCAAGATGAGGCTAGCGGGGGGCCGAGCTCCTACGAGCAGTACTTC. Translated: CASSQDEASGGPSSYEQYF. This chain links TRBV4-1 with TRBJ2-7; TRBD2 matches 11 bases. The CDR3 extends over 19 amino acids. From germline, CDR1 is MGHRA and CDR2 YSYEKL. V lost 0 bases to trimming and J lost 0 bases; unmatched junction nucleotides: 10.

This clonotype was counted between two and nine times. The chain recombines TRBV24-1 with TRBJ1-4; 7 bases are shared with TRBD1. CDR3 length equals 15 residues. The junction had 9 bases not matched to a gene; V was cut back by 2 bases and J by 10 bases. Per the germline V gene, CDR1 is KGHDR and CDR2 is SFDVKD. This CDR3 is CATSDSGQDEAKLFF. The CDR3 nucleotides read TGTGCCACCAGTGATTCAGGACAGGATGAGGCAAAACTGTTTTTT.

The chain carries TRBV7-9 and TRBJ2-1; D gene uncertain. Trimming cost V 1 base and J 7 bases, with 11 bases left between them. This CDR3 comprises 14 residues. Germline V CDR1 and CDR2: SEHNR, FQNEAQ (reference sequence). The CDR3 loop is CASSLVDSRNEQFF. The DNA of the CDR3 is TGTGCCAGCAGCTTAGTTGACTCAAGGAATGAGCAGTTCTTC.

This clonotype was recorded a few times. The chain uses TRBV19 and TRBJ1-4, with D tentatively TRBD1 (5 bases). V shed 9 bases and J shed 0 bases, with 11 bases lying between them. The CDR3 runs 14 residues. Germline V gene sequence: CDR1 LNHDA, CDR2 SQIVND (reference sequence). The chain's CDR3 is CASADRSTNEKLFF. The CDR3 DNA reads TGTGCCAGCGCCGACAGATCAACTAATGAAAAACTGTTTTTT. Full variable domain (remainder filled in from reference TRBV19 and TRBJ1-4): DGGITQSPKYLFRKEGQNVTLSCEQNLNHDAMYWYRQDPGQGLRLIYYSQIVNDFQKGDIAEGYSVSREKKESFPLTVTSAQKNPTAFYLCASADRSTNEKLFFGSGTQLSVL.